The sequence of this TCR beta chain was determined in a study of blood T cell repertoires in COVID-19. V dropped 5 bases and J dropped 2 bases, with 9 bases sitting between them. Germline V gene lookup returns CDR1 KGHSH and CDR2 LQKENI. The CDR3 runs 14 residues. Per the study methods: Estimated nucleated cell counts came from reference gene primer amplification. Data came from immunoSEQ multiplex PCR; TCRdb stores just in-frame clones and leaves some out. The DNA was the basis for D and trimming; V, J and clone size are from that table. This table holds fewer than 350,000 clones, 75% to 85% found once.

The specimen was peripheral blood. The sequence came from a human donor in a cohort sampled during active COVID-19. The chain joins TRBV18 to TRBJ2-2, with a possible D match to TRBD1 (5 bases). CDR3 nucleotide sequence: TGTGCCAGCTCAGCCGACAGAAACACCGGGGAGCTGTTTTTT. Translated, it gives CASSADRNTGELFF.